This T cell receptor (beta chain) was profiled in a study of neurological immune-mediated disorders. Synthesis of cDNA was accomplished via 5'RACE employing 10-nucleotide random UMIs. In TCRdb, the 5' RACE reads were re-called with MiXCR into one record per CDR3 protein. This sample has about 55,000 distinct CDR3 sequences, with 4% found just once. This clonotype has just a few counts. The CDR3 covers 13 residues. Germline V lookup: CDR1 SQVTM, CDR2 ANQGSEA. Trimming removed 5 bases from V and 4 bases from J; junction bases left unmatched: 6. The chain has TRBV29-1 and TRBJ1-1; 8 bases map to TRBD1. Material: CD4+ T cells from blood. This receptor was identified in a woman between 40 and 50 years old with multiple sclerosis. Here the CDR3 DNA reads TGCAGCGTTCACAGGGGGGTAGGCACTGAAGCTTTCTTT. The encoded protein is CSVHRGVGTEAFF. Variable domain in full (rest from reference TRBV29-1 and TRBJ1-1): SAVISQKPSRDICQRGTSLTIQCQVDSQVTMMFWYRQQPGQSLTLIATANQGSEATYESGFVIDKFPISRPNLTFSTLTVSNMSPEDSSIYLCSVHRGVGTEAFFGQGTRLTVV.